These 16 T cell receptor beta chains were all obtained from the same sample, sequenced in a study of T cell responses to AZD1222 COVID-19 vaccine. The method was immunoSEQ multiplex PCR; TCRdb's version includes in-frame clones alone and lacks a portion of them. The sample shows around 73,000 clones, approximately 89% of them seen only once. The source was peripheral blood, collected 28 days after the second AZD1222 dose. These receptors originate from an adult who received the AZD1222 COVID-19 vaccine.

The chain couples TRBV19 to TRBJ2-7; D assignment may be TRBD1 or TRBD2 (6 bases each). This CDR3 is built from 14 residues. V shed 1 base and J shed 1 base, with 8 bases lying between them. Germline loops: CDR1 LNHDA, CDR2 SQIVND (reference sequence). The CDR3 loop reads CASSIGRGSYEQYF. DNA of the CDR3: TGTGCCAGTAGTATAGGGAGGGGGTCCTACGAGCAGTACTTC.

The V call is TRBV5-1, the J call TRBJ2-2; tentatively, D is TRBD2 (5 bases). The CDR3 is made up of 15 amino acids. V was shortened by 2 bases and J by 4 bases, with 12 bases between the two germline ends. The germline V gene encodes CDR1 SGHRS and CDR2 YFSETQ. The CDR3 DNA sequence: TGCGCCAGCAGCTTCGATCAGCGGACCACCGGGGAGCTGTTTTTT. This translates into CASSFDQRTTGELFF.

This clone was seen just once. The chain is built from TRBV25-1 and TRBJ1-2; TRBD1 is a possible D gene (5 bases). The CDR3 totals 14 residues. Germline V lookup: CDR1 MGHDK, CDR2 SYGVNS. The V end was cut by 11 bases, the J end by 1 base, with 17 bases between. Here the CDR3 reads CASSRGTGNYGYTF. CDR3 sequence (DNA): TGTGCCTCGAGTCGGGGGACTGGTAACTATGGCTACACCTTC.

The sample holds one count of this clone. The chain joins TRBV28 to TRBJ1-1, with TRBD1 matching over 8 bases. This CDR3 has 15 residues. Germline V lookup: CDR1 MDHEN, CDR2 SYDVKM. V was pared by 6 bases and J by 5 bases, with 11 bases of the junction left unmatched. The CDR3 nucleotides are TGTGCCAGCAGAGGACAGGGTTCGGGAAAGACTGAAGCTTTCTTT. This encodes CASRGQGSGKTEAFF.

This chain connects TRBV7-2 to TRBJ2-7; D may correspond to TRBD1 or TRBD2 (5 bases each). Germline V CDR1 and CDR2: SGHTA, FQGNSA. The CDR3 sequence is 16 residues long. V lost 5 bases and J lost 7, with 24 bases in between. The CDR3 DNA follows: TGTGCCAGCAGCACTGCCCGGGGCAGGGAGTCGGGGGAGCAGTACTTC. It codes for CASSTARGRESGEQYF.

The chain carries TRBV9 and TRBJ2-2, with a weak D call TRBD1 (6 bases). V lost 4 bases to trimming and J lost 6 bases, with 7 bases between them. The length of the CDR3 is 12 residues. Germline loops: CDR1 SGDLS, CDR2 YYNGEE. CDR3 region: CASSQGSGELFF. CDR3 in DNA: TGTGCCAGCAGCCAGGGGTCCGGGGAGCTGTTTTTT.

The rearrangement uses TRBV21-1 and TRBJ1-1. TRBV21-1 is marked as a pseudogene. The CDR3 is 13 amino acids. The CDR3 bases are TGTGCCAGCAGCAAAGTCTTGGGGAAAGAAGCTTTCTTT. Residues: CASSKVLGKEAFF.

This chain uses TRBV7-2 with TRBJ1-1; D unclear. V lost 1 base and J lost 10, with 16 bases in between. The CDR3 extends over 14 amino acids. CDR1 and CDR2 (germline): SGHTA, FQGNSA. The CDR3 DNA reads TGTGCCAGCAGCTTAGAGAACCTACCCTTTGGAGCTTTCTTT. It translates to CASSLENLPFGAFF. Looking up the rest from reference TRBV7-2 and TRBJ1-1 gives the full variable domain: GAGVSQSPSNKVTEKGKDVELRCDPISGHTALYWYRQSLGQGLEFLIYFQGNSAPDKSGLPSDRFSAERTGGSVSTLTIQRTQQEDSAVYLCASSLENLPFGAFFGQGTRLTVV.

The V gene is TRBV10-3, the J gene TRBJ1-4, with no clear D. CDR3 size: 16 residues. Between the trimmed V and J ends, which lost 0 bases and 1 base, there was a span of 9 bases. CDR1 and CDR2 from the germline V gene are ENHRY and SYGVKD. The CDR3 sequence is CAISESRWGTNEKLFF. CDR3 DNA sequence: TGTGCCATCAGTGAGTCGCGGTGGGGAACTAATGAAAAACTGTTTTTT.

The rearrangement joins TRBV4-2 to TRBJ1-2; no clear D. The germline V gene has CDR1 LGHNA and CDR2 YNFKEQ. Trimming stripped 1 base from V and 4 bases from J, with 13 bases between. The CDR3 is made up of 15 amino acids. The CDR3 DNA is TGTGCCAGCAGCCAAGCTACTCTTTCCGTCTATGGCTACACCTTC. It codes for CASSQATLSVYGYTF.

This clone occurred once. The J gene is TRBJ2-1, the V gene TRBV5-1; D gene ambiguous. CDR1 SGHRS and CDR2 YFSETQ come from the germline V gene. The CDR3 runs to 16 residues. V lost 4 bases to trimming and J lost 0 bases, with 14 bases between them. CDR3 region: CASSPDFSSSYNEQFF. The CDR3 DNA follows: TGCGCCAGCAGCCCAGACTTTTCTAGCTCCTACAATGAGCAGTTCTTC.

The chain employs TRBV12-3 or TRBV12-4 and TRBJ1-2, with D perhaps TRBD1 (5 bases). This CDR3 region has 13 residues. V was shortened by 6 bases and J by 8 bases, with 16 bases between the two germline ends. The CDR3 nucleotides are TGTGCCAGCAGCCCGGGGGAGGGACGCGGCTACACCTTC. Encoded protein: CASSPGEGRGYTF.

Concerning this clone itself: In the same sample, other DNA sequences code for this CDR3. The V and J genes are TRBV24-1 and TRBJ1-2, with no clear D. Trimming cost V 4 bases and J 7 bases, with 12 bases left between them. Germline V gene data show CDR1 as KGHDR and CDR2 as SFDVKD. There are 13 residues in the CDR3. This CDR3 reads CATSDPGRGGYTF. The CDR3 coding sequence is TGTGCCACCAGTGACCCGGGCCGGGGTGGCTACACCTTC.

This sequence joins TRBV3-1 (or the pseudogene TRBV3-2) and TRBJ2-7; TRBD1 matches at 8 bases. The germline V gene has CDR1 LGHDT and CDR2 YNNKEL (reference sequence). The CDR3 has 14 amino acids. V was pared by 1 base and J by 3 bases, with 2 bases of the junction left unmatched. The CDR3 loop reads CASSQGTGFYEQYV. The DNA for the CDR3 is TGTGCCAGCAGCCAAGGGACAGGGTTCTACGAGCAGTACGTC.

The chain is built from TRBV5-1 and TRBJ1-1; tentative D call: TRBD1 (6 bases). CDR3 length: 15 residues. Trimming took 0 bases from V and 1 from J, leaving 10 bases between them. From germline, CDR1 is SGHRS and CDR2 YFSETQ. Written as DNA, the CDR3 is TGCGCCAGCAGCTTGGGGGACACTGGGAACACTGAAGCTTTCTTT. This translates into CASSLGDTGNTEAFF. The entire variable domain, with the rest obtained from reference TRBV5-1 and TRBJ1-1, is as follows: KAGVTQTPRYLIKTRGQQVTLSCSPISGHRSVSWYQQTPGQGLQFLFEYFSETQRNKGNFPGRFSGRQFSNSRSEMNVSTLELGDSALYLCASSLGDTGNTEAFFGQGTRLTVV.

This chain joins TRBV6-2 or TRBV6-3 and TRBJ1-1, with 8 bases identical to TRBD1. Germline assignment: CDR1 MNHEY and CDR2 SVGEGT. This CDR3 spans 15 amino acids. The junction had 10 bases not matched to a gene; V was cut back by 4 bases and J by 6 bases. For the CDR3, the DNA is TGTGCCAGCAGTTCCGATAGGACAGGGACGGCTGAAGCTTTCTTT. It specifies CASSSDRTGTAEAFF.